This T cell receptor beta chain stems from a study of PD-1 blockade in classical Hodgkin lymphoma. Study-level background: Administration of nivolumab to patients was at 3 mg/kg intravenously every 2 weeks.

In its sample, this clone is medium-sized (0.01 to 0.1%). Its antigen remains unidentified. The CDR3 has 13 amino acids. V was cut by 3 bases and J by 5 bases, with 11 bases left in between. Germline CDR1 LNHDA, CDR2 SQIVND (reference sequence). Study-wide results and limits: Newly diagnosed patients reportedly had lower baseline TCR diversity than healthy donors. TCR diversity rose significantly by C4D1 in CD4+ but not CD8+ cells.

Assay used: immunoSEQ multiplex PCR; TCRdb lists only in-frame clones, some missing. This sample has 25,000 to 30,000 clones, with roughly two thirds found just once. Relapses following autologous stem cell transplantation were seen in all patients, with brentuximab vedotin exposure varying. The source is a human donor with classical Hodgkin lymphoma. Material: peripheral blood mononuclear cells (PBMCs), obtained before the second cycle of nivolumab. The chain is built from TRBV19 and TRBJ2-7; TRBD1 is a possible D gene (6 bases). For the CDR3, the DNA is TGTGCCAGTAGTATGGGCAGGGGAAACGAGCAGTACTTC. Protein: CASSMGRGNEQYF.